The next 5 T cell receptor beta chains were all read from a single sample in a study of CD8 T cells in Susac syndrome. Random hexamers were used to reverse transcribe an amount of about 0.5 to 1 ug RNA. MiXCR, applied by TCRdb to the immunoSEQ multiplex PCR reads, yields one record per CDR3 protein. The sample has about 300,000 distinct CDR3 sequences, around 89% seen once; the top ten hold 0.18%. Sequenced material: CD8+ T cells from PBMCs. The source of these receptors is a human donor with multiple sclerosis.

The chain carries TRBV4-1 and TRBJ2-1; TRBD2 is a possible D gene (6 bases). With 2 bases removed from V and 0 bases from J, the gap between germline ends came to 14 bases. Germline V gives CDR1 MGHRA, CDR2 YSYEKL. The CDR3 totals 17 residues. The CDR3 region is CASSQPFLAPSYNEQFF. CDR3 nucleotides: TGCGCCAGCAGCCAACCATTTCTAGCGCCCTCCTACAATGAGCAGTTCTTC.

This clonotype occurred once. This chain connects TRBV20-1 to TRBJ2-7, with D uncertain. There are 14 residues in the CDR3. Trimming took off 0 bases at V and 5 bases at J, with 14 bases between the two ends. Germline V gives CDR1 DFQATT, CDR2 SNEGSKA (reference sequence). This CDR3 is CSARDTKGINEQYF. In DNA form, the CDR3 reads TGCAGTGCTAGAGATACTAAGGGCATCAACGAGCAGTACTTC.

This clonotype was detected only once. This chain links TRBV27 with TRBJ1-5; D perhaps matches TRBD1 (5 bases). The CDR3 spans 14 residues. Trimming cost V 5 bases and J 5 bases, with 13 bases left between them. Germline CDR1 reads MNHEY; CDR2 reads SMNVEV (reference sequence). The CDR3 is CASSRGGEYQPQHF. The CDR3 nucleotides read TGTGCCAGCAGTCGGGGGGGGGAGTATCAGCCCCAGCATTTT.

The chain has TRBV27 and TRBJ2-3, with 8 bases matching TRBD1. CDR3 length equals 14 residues. CDR1 is MNHEY, CDR2 SMNVEV, per germline (reference sequence). V was clipped by 3 bases and J by 6 bases; unmatched bases: 5. The CDR3: CASSLDPGGDTQYF. In DNA form, the CDR3 reads TGTGCCAGCAGTTTGGACCCAGGGGGCGATACGCAGTATTTT.

The chain recombines TRBV7-9 with TRBJ2-2, with 11 positions matching TRBD2. Germline-derived CDR1 and CDR2 are SEHNR and FQNEAQ (reference sequence). This CDR3 has 18 residues. J gave up 5 bases and V 2 bases, and 10 bases lay outside the gene matches. The CDR3 loop reads CASSLLTTSGTGTGELFF. The CDR3 DNA reads as TGTGCCAGCAGCTTACTCACGACTAGCGGGACTGGAACCGGGGAGCTGTTTTTT. Variable domain in full (rest from reference TRBV7-9 and TRBJ2-2): DTGVSQNPRHKITKRGQNVTFRCDPISEHNRLYWYRQTLGQGPEFLTYFQNEAQLEKSRLLSDRFSAERPKGSFSTLEIQRTEQGDSAMYLCASSLLTTSGTGTGELFFGEGSRLTVL.